This record covers a single T cell receptor beta chain. The table lists this clonotype with a few counts. No cognate antigen has been identified for it. No qualities accompany the bases; no much larger clone lies one base away. Ophthalmopathy patients had moderately to severely active disease, with a Clinical Activity Score of 3 or more, a NOSPECS grade of 4 or more, and a disease duration of less than 3 months. Patients with uncontrolled infections, other autoimmune diseases, pregnancy or lactation were excluded. Diagnoses relied on clinical symptoms, serum thyroxine and TRAb, thyroid ultrasound and orbital computed tomography. Ficoll-Paque density gradient centrifugation was used to isolate PBMCs from around 9.1 ml of fresh peripheral blood. Trizol reagent was used to extract total RNA, and RNA quality was then checked on an Agilent 2100 Bioanalyzer. The data were taken from a study of T cells in Graves' hyperthyroidism and ophthalmopathy (dated by TCRdb to the late 2010s). In the study overall: Peripheral blood samples were taken at initial diagnosis, before any treatment was given. To identify TCR V-J signatures that set the groups apart, the researchers used a discovery cohort of 100 patients, made up of about 44 with Graves' ophthalmopathy and 57 with stable Graves' hyperthyroidism. An independent validation cohort of 18 to 20 hyperthyroidism patients and about 15 patients who later progressed to ophthalmopathy tested prospective prediction of ophthalmopathy. TCR Vbeta CDR3 sequencing of approximately 140 peripheral blood samples (43 ophthalmopathy, 75 or so hyperthyroidism and about 17 progressor patients) is reported in the paper. Thyroid tissue and blood T-cell repertoires from several Graves' hyperthyroidism patients were also compared in the study. Following sampling, methimazole starting at 30 mg daily was given to hyperthyroidism patients, and high-dose intravenous methylprednisolone was given to ophthalmopathy patients. For training and testing, the 100 or so patients in the discovery cohort were randomly divided in a 7:3 ratio. General conclusions and limits of the study: A 13 V-J signature model separated ophthalmopathy from stable hyperthyroidism, with around 90% sensitivity and roughly 81% specificity in cross-validation and 80%/75% in testing. Sample size was not statistically predetermined, and blinding of investigators to group allocation was not performed. In validation, progression to ophthalmopathy was predicted by the model with about 70% sensitivity and around 76% specificity, a median of approximately 6.5 months before onset. Most expanded thyroid clonotypes (frequency above 0.001) were also detected in blood, suggesting blood repertoires may reflect thyroid immune responses.

The TCR beta CDR3 regions were amplified from RNA transcripts. The first round of RT-PCR for the TCR CDR3 was performed with the HTBI primer set and the Qiagen OneStep RT-PCR kit. Libraries were constructed in a second round of multiplex PCR, after which size selection and purification were carried out. Libraries were sequenced paired-end with 100 bp reads on an Illumina HiSeq2000. The original methods were these. SOAPnuke was used to process the raw data, removing reads that contained adapters or uncalled bases, had a mean Phred below 15, or lacked an exact match to the constant primer or identifier. High-quality paired reads were merged with COPE v1.2.5, and unique nucleotide sequences were defined as clonotypes. MiTCR v1.1 was used to align clonotypes to the IMGT TRBV, TRBD and TRBJ reference segments. The analysis was restricted to V-J combinations with a frequency above 0.0001, which together covered around 99% of the repertoires. The TCS score was defined as F50 (clonal expansion) divided by E x V (chaos), with BLOSUM62-based TCRdist calculated between CDR3 peptides within each V-J. Welch's t-statistics and random forest reduced just over 500 V-J features to about 13, which were used in a naive Bayes classifier (R e1071). Thyroid-blood repertoire similarity was quantified with the Morisita-Horn index. TCRdb took the public reads, trimmed them with fastp at Q25, ran MiXCR for clone calling and kept in-frame beta chains. Rows merge per CDR3 protein into single entries with the most common DNA and genes. TCRdb's processing, not the authors' own work, is the source of the V and J calls. Within this sample are more than 500,000 distinct CDR3 sequences, with roughly 14% of them counted one time only. The ten most abundant clones make up 3.5% to 4.5% of the sample.

The germline V gene encodes CDR1 LGHDT and CDR2 YNNKEL (reference sequence). V and J are trimmed by 1 base and 6 bases, and the gene matches miss 14 bases of the junction. Reading from cysteine to phenylalanine, the CDR3 counts 18 amino acids. Only CDR3 DNA remains: 54 bases, in frame from the first base. The chain links TRBV3-1 with TRBJ2-7; 11 central bases correspond to TRBD1. Sequences were obtained from blood. The TCR sequence derives from a woman aged 40 to 55 with Graves' ophthalmopathy. The nucleotide sequence reads as follows: TGTGCCAGCAGCCAAGGTGGATTGCAGGACAGGGGGCCTCTCGAGCAGTACTTC. It is translated as CASSQGGLQDRGPLEQYF.